These 24 T cell receptor beta chains came from one sample sequenced in a study of T cells in localized non-small cell lung cancer. TCRdb keeps only in-frame clones here, not all; method: immunoSEQ multiplex PCR. Seen here are approximately 30,000 clones, 93% observed once, and the top ten hold 7% to 9.5%. The sequenced sample was peripheral blood, obtained before any cancer treatment. The receptor source for this set is an older female donor with stage I lung adenocarcinoma.

The rearrangement uses TRBV2 and TRBJ2-7; 7 bases align to TRBD1. Germline values: CDR1 SNHLY, CDR2 FYNNEI. CDR3 length: 15 amino acids. The V segment lost 8 bases and the J segment 0 bases; nucleotides outside the gene matches: 10. CDR3 amino acids: CASDPQGVGSYEQYV. The CDR3 bases are TGTGCCAGCGATCCCCAGGGGGTAGGCTCCTACGAGCAGTACGTC.

V gene TRBV11-2 combines with J gene TRBJ2-3; D gene unclear. The germline V gene has CDR1 SGHAT and CDR2 FQNNGV. This CDR3 region has 15 residues. Trimming stripped 0 bases from V and 1 base from J, with 8 bases between. The CDR3 loop is CASSLELDRTDTQYF. DNA of the CDR3: TGTGCCAGCAGCTTAGAACTGGACCGCACAGATACGCAGTATTTT.

The J gene is TRBJ2-5, the V gene TRBV2; 9 nucleotides match TRBD1. This CDR3 contains 15 residues. Germline V gives CDR1 SNHLY, CDR2 FYNNEI. V shed 6 bases and J 4 bases; nucleotides not matched to a gene: 9. The CDR3 DNA reads TGTGCCAGCAGGGACAGGGGAGGGTCGGGAGAGACCCAGTACTTC. This encodes CASRDRGGSGETQYF.

The V call is TRBV18, the J call TRBJ2-2, with D possibly matching TRBD1 (6 bases). V dropped 3 bases and J dropped 2 bases, with 16 bases sitting between them. This CDR3 has 17 amino acids. Germline V gene lookup returns CDR1 KGHSH and CDR2 LQKENI. Written as DNA, the CDR3 is TGTGCCAGCTCACCCACGGCCGGGACACTTAACACCGGGGAGCTGTTTTTT. Translated, it gives CASSPTAGTLNTGELFF.

This chain joins TRBV2 and TRBJ2-1, with 7 bases matching TRBD1. Trimming took 5 bases from V and 3 from J; bases not matched to a gene: 4. The CDR3 totals 14 residues. Germline assignment: CDR1 SNHLY and CDR2 FYNNEI. In DNA, the CDR3 is TGTGCCAGCAGTCTGACAGGGAGCTACAATGAGCAGTTCTTC. It codes for CASSLTGSYNEQFF. The full variable domain, rest sourced from reference TRBV2 and TRBJ2-1, is EPEVTQTPSHQVTQMGQEVILRCVPISNHLYFYWYRQILGQKVEFLVSFYNNEISEKSEIFDDQFSVERPDGSNFTLKIRSTKLEDSAMYFCASSLTGSYNEQFFGPGTRLTVL.

V is TRBV29-1 and J is TRBJ2-5, with a weak D call TRBD1 (5 bases). This CDR3 is built from 13 residues. In germline, CDR1 is SQVTM, CDR2 ANQGSEA. V shed 4 bases and J shed 3 bases, with 12 bases lying between them. For the CDR3, the DNA is TGCAGCGTTGGCCCCGACAGAGAAGAGACCCAGTACTTC. As protein: CSVGPDREETQYF.

J is TRBJ2-3 and V is TRBV5-4; D uncertain. V was pared by 0 bases and J by 2 bases, with 10 bases between. From germline, CDR1 is SGHNT and CDR2 YYREEE (reference sequence). The CDR3 runs 15 residues. For the CDR3, the DNA is TGTGCCAGCAGCTTGGGCCAGATAGACACAGATACGCAGTATTTT. The encoded protein is CASSLGQIDTDTQYF.

The chain couples TRBV7-2 to TRBJ1-5; 10 positions match TRBD1. Trimming cost V 5 bases and J 6 bases; bases outside gene matches: 4. CDR3 size: 14 residues. Germline V gene data show CDR1 as SGHTA and CDR2 as FQGNSA. The CDR3 reads CASSGTGVGQPQHF. The CDR3 coding sequence is TGTGCCAGCAGCGGGACAGGGGTCGGTCAGCCCCAGCATTTT.

This CDR3 is CASSPGTGDSNQPQHF. The DNA of the CDR3 is TGTGCCAGCTCACCGGGGACAGGGGATAGCAATCAGCCCCAGCATTTT. The V and J genes are TRBV18 and TRBJ1-5, with 10 bases fitting TRBD1. J was trimmed by 0 bases and V by 3 bases; bases with no gene match: 2. The CDR3 sequence is 16 residues long. CDR1 KGHSH and CDR2 LQKENI come from the germline V gene.

Note on this clone: The same CDR3 is also encoded by other DNA sequences in this sample. The CDR3 here is CASSRPGQLSYEQYF. As DNA, the CDR3 is TGTGCCAGCTCCCGCCCGGGACAACTTTCCTACGAGCAGTACTTC. V usage is TRBV11-2 and J usage is TRBJ2-7, with D possibly TRBD1 on 6 matching bases. V was trimmed by 8 bases and J by 1 base, leaving 18 bases between them. Germline loops: CDR1 SGHAT, CDR2 FQNNGV. The CDR3 is made up of 15 amino acids.

V and J are TRBV7-2 and TRBJ1-2; 9 bases align to TRBD1. Looked up from germline, CDR1 is SGHTA and CDR2 is FQGNSA. The CDR3 runs to 13 residues. V lost 5 bases to trimming and J lost 8 bases; unmatched junction nucleotides: 6. The DNA of the CDR3 is TGTGCCAGCAGCGCGGGACAGGGAGGCGGCTACACCTTC. This translates into CASSAGQGGGYTF. The full variable domain, rest sourced from reference TRBV7-2 and TRBJ1-2, is GAGVSQSPSNKVTEKGKDVELRCDPISGHTALYWYRQSLGQGLEFLIYFQGNSAPDKSGLPSDRFSAERTGGSVSTLTIQRTQQEDSAVYLCASSAGQGGGYTFGSGTRLTVV.

This rearrangement joins TRBV7-2 to TRBJ2-7; 7 nucleotides agree with TRBD2. The V segment lost 0 bases and the J segment 4 bases; nucleotides outside the gene matches: 12. CDR3 length equals 17 residues. CDR1 and CDR2 from the germline V gene are SGHTA and FQGNSA. CDR3 amino acids: CASSLAGGGGALYEQYF. For the CDR3, the DNA is TGTGCCAGCAGCTTAGCAGGCGGGGGAGGGGCCCTTTACGAGCAGTACTTC.

V usage is TRBV10-3 and J usage is TRBJ2-7; 7 bases line up with TRBD1. The CDR3 is made up of 13 amino acids. Per the germline V gene, CDR1 is ENHRY and CDR2 is SYGVKD. Trimming cost V 4 bases and J 2 bases; bases outside gene matches: 2. The CDR3 is CAISGRGPYEQYV. The CDR3 DNA follows: TGTGCCATCAGTGGTAGGGGGCCCTACGAGCAGTACGTC.

This chain uses TRBV15 with TRBJ1-5; a weak D match, TRBD1 (6 bases). The CDR3 runs 16 residues. Germline V CDR1 and CDR2: LNHNV, YYDKDF (reference sequence). V dropped 0 bases and J dropped 4 bases, with 13 bases sitting between them. This CDR3 reads CATSRDWQGTNQPQHF. The CDR3 coding sequence is TGTGCCACCAGCAGAGATTGGCAGGGGACGAATCAGCCCCAGCATTTT.

The chain employs TRBV21-1 and TRBJ2-1; TRBD1 is the table's D call, not checked against the DNA. TRBV21-1 is described as a pseudogene. The CDR3 is 18 amino acids. The CDR3, as DNA: TGTGCCAGCAGCAAGGGGACAGGGGGCCAGAGCTCCTACAATGAGCAGTTCTTC. Translated, it gives CASSKGTGGQSSYNEQFF.

On this clone itself: This CDR3 is also generated by other DNA sequences in the sample. The chain couples TRBV28 to TRBJ1-5; no clear D gene. V dropped 3 bases and J dropped 7 bases, with 7 bases sitting between them. This CDR3 region has 12 residues. Germline CDR1 and CDR2: MDHEN and SYDVKM. The CDR3 DNA reads TGTGCCAGCAGTTTGGATAGACAGCCCCAGCATTTT. It codes for CASSLDRQPQHF.

The rearrangement uses TRBV30 and TRBJ1-5; tentatively, D is TRBD1 (6 bases). Trimming took off 5 bases at V and 0 bases at J, with 11 bases between the two ends. The CDR3 totals 14 residues. Germline V lookup: CDR1 GTSNPN, CDR2 SVGIG (reference sequence). The CDR3 nucleotides are TGTGCCTGGGGGGGGGCATTTAGCAATCAGCCCCAGCATTTT. Translated, it gives CAWGGAFSNQPQHF.

The chain joins TRBV28 to TRBJ1-2, with 11 bases lining up with TRBD1. The CDR3 length is 15 residues. Trimming cost V 5 bases and J 4 bases; bases outside gene matches: 6. The V gene's germline CDR1 is MDHEN and CDR2 SYDVKM. CDR3 DNA: TGTGCCAGCAGTACAACGGGACAGGGGGGCTATGGCTACACCTTC. Translating gives CASSTTGQGGYGYTF.

Only one count was recorded for this clone. The V gene is TRBV5-1, the J gene TRBJ2-4, with D unresolved. Trimming shortened V by 0 bases and J by 2 bases, and 15 bases separated the two germline ends. CDR3 length equals 17 residues. The germline CDR1 and CDR2 sequences are SGHRS and YFSETQ. The CDR3 DNA follows: TGCGCCAGCAGCTTGGAAGGTGGGGTCGGTACCAAAAACATTCAGTACTTC. Translated: CASSLEGGVGTKNIQYF. The full variable domain, completed using reference TRBV5-1 and TRBJ2-4, is KAGVTQTPRYLIKTRGQQVTLSCSPISGHRSVSWYQQTPGQGLQFLFEYFSETQRNKGNFPGRFSGRQFSNSRSEMNVSTLELGDSALYLCASSLEGGVGTKNIQYFGAGTRLSVL.

V usage is TRBV6-6 and J usage is TRBJ2-7; TRBD1 matches at 10 bases. The CDR3 extends over 16 amino acids. Germline V gives CDR1 MNHNY, CDR2 SVGAGI (reference sequence). Trimming took 5 bases from V and 4 from J; bases not matched to a gene: 11. The DNA for the CDR3 is TGTGCCAGCAGTACCGGGGACAGGGGAAATTCATACGAGCAGTACTTC. Translated: CASSTGDRGNSYEQYF.

The chain has TRBV5-1 and TRBJ1-3; TRBD1 matches 8 bases. The CDR3 runs to 22 residues. Germline V gene data show CDR1 as SGHRS and CDR2 as YFSETQ. Trimming at V came to 4 bases and at J to 0 bases, leaving 24 bases not matched to a gene. Here the CDR3 reads CASSARPGSGQGSVFSGNTIYF. CDR3 sequence (DNA): TGCGCCAGCAGCGCGCGGCCGGGGTCCGGACAGGGCTCCGTTTTCTCTGGAAACACCATATATTTT.

The rearrangement joins TRBV14 to TRBJ1-5; D is possibly TRBD1 (5 bases). Germline V gene data show CDR1 as SGHDN and CDR2 as FVKESK. The CDR3 spans 17 residues. V gave up 0 bases and J gave up 4 bases, with 16 bases separating them. CDR3 sequence reads: CASSQDITGPINQPQHF. CDR3 nucleotides: TGTGCCAGCAGCCAAGATATTACGGGGCCTATAAATCAGCCCCAGCATTTT.

This CDR3 reads CSAVPGQGANEQYF. DNA for the CDR3: TGCAGCGCCGTGCCGGGACAGGGGGCAAACGAGCAGTACTTC. This chain links TRBV29-1 with TRBJ2-7; 12 bases match TRBD1. The V and J ends lost 7 bases and 5 bases, in that order; junction bases with no gene match: 9. The CDR3 covers 14 residues. Per germline, CDR1 SQVTM and CDR2 ANQGSEA.

This chain connects TRBV9 to TRBJ2-2; the D gene could be TRBD1 or TRBD2 (5 bases each). V lost 4 bases and J lost 2, with 12 bases in between. This CDR3 contains 15 residues. CDR1 SGDLS and CDR2 YYNGEE come from the germline V gene. CDR3 amino acids: CASSLRGSNTGELFF. The CDR3 DNA follows: TGTGCCAGCAGCCTACGGGGCAGTAACACCGGGGAGCTGTTTTTT.